Sequencing of this T cell receptor beta chain was carried out in a study of cytomegalovirus exposure and HLA in healthy donors. Worth noting for this clone: The antigen remains undetermined.

Study results and caveats: A later analysis showed TCR association rates differing by HLA locus, peaking at DRB1 and lowest at HLA-C. The authors judged a highly shared variant cluster likely a sequencing artifact. Analyses of presence and absence presupposed an approximately uniform sequencing depth across donors.

PCR involved 60 Vbeta and 13 Jbeta primers. The method was immunoSEQ multiplex PCR; TCRdb's version includes in-frame clones alone and lacks a portion of them. The table records 200,000 to 250,000 clones, roughly 82% of them present only once. What was sequenced was PBMCs. This receptor was obtained from a woman in her thirties or forties in good health and CMV-seropositive.

In DNA, the CDR3 is TGCAGCGTCGACAGGGGGCAGACCCAGTACTTC. It is translated as CSVDRGQTQYF. The chain carries TRBV29-1 and TRBJ2-5; 10 bases fit TRBD1. Germline V CDR1 and CDR2: SQVTM, ANQGSEA. CDR3 length: 11 residues. The J segment lost 6 bases and the V segment lost 6 bases, leaving 1 base of the junction unmatched.